This T cell receptor (beta chain) stems from a study of OX40 agonist ivuxolimab in advanced cancers. Study information: The study treated patients with ivuxolimab, an agonistic anti-OX40 (CD134) antibody. Partial responses were achieved by three patients, of whom one had hepatocellular carcinoma and two had cutaneous melanoma. General observations from the study: At 0.1-3.0 mg/kg, partial responders had clonal expansion among the lowest observed.

With autoimmune disease history or systemic immunosuppression, patients were excluded. This clone occurred a few times. No antigen is known for it. TCRdb's table, derived via immunoSEQ multiplex PCR, lists solely in-frame clones and lacks some. The sample gives approximately 90,000 clones, around nine tenths of which show up once; around 2.7% is in the top ten. V shed 1 base, J shed 5 bases, and the junction held 1 base outside the gene matches. CDR3 size: 14 residues. The germline CDR1 and CDR2 sequences are SGHRS and YFSETQ. This receptor was identified in an adult with an advanced solid tumor such as melanoma, head and neck, liver or kidney cancer. The J gene is TRBJ2-3, the V gene TRBV5-1; TRBD2 matches at 10 bases. The sample was CD4+ or CD8+ T cells sorted from blood, taken in a trial of the OX40 agonist ivuxolimab. CDR3 sequence: CASSLTSGIDTQYF. The CDR3 DNA sequence: TGCGCCAGCAGCTTGACTAGCGGGATAGATACGCAGTATTTT.